Below, one T cell receptor beta chain is given with its context. Its antigen is as yet unknown. The sample is drawn from a study of cytomegalovirus exposure and HLA in healthy donors. General study points: Some 150 TCR beta chains were listed as cytomegalovirus-associated. Donor immune exposure was known only as CMV serostatus. Analysis performed later found more than 15,000 TCR beta sequences associated with HLA alleles at 0.05 false discovery rate. A few V segments could not be told apart, such as TRBV6-2 and TRBV6-3, and were left out.

The PCR was carried out with 60 Vbeta primers and 13 Jbeta primers. Generated by immunoSEQ multiplex PCR, the TCRdb table keeps only in-frame clones and is missing some. The table has about 180,000 clones, roughly 84% seen once. There are 13 residues in the CDR3. From germline, CDR1 is WNHNN and CDR2 SYGVQD (reference sequence). V trimming: 4 bases; J trimming: 5 bases; junction bases outside the gene matches: 1. This rearrangement joins TRBV10-1 to TRBJ2-7; the match to TRBD2 covers 11 bases. Sequenced sample: PBMCs. The source is a girl aged 2 to 9 in good health and CMV-seropositive. The CDR3: CASSASGRNEQYF. The CDR3 DNA is TGCGCCAGCAGTGCTAGCGGGAGGAACGAGCAGTACTTC.